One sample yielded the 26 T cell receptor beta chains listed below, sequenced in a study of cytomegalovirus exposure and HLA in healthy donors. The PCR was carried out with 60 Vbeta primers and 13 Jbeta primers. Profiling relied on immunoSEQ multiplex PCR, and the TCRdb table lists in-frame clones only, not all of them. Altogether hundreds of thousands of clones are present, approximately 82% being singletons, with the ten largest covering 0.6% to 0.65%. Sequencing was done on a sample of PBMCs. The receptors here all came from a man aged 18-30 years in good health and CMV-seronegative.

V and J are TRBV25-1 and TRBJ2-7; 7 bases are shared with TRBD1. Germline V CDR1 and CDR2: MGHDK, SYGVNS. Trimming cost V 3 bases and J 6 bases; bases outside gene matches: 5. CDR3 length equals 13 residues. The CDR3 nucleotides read TGTGCCAGCAGTGACAGGGGGATAGGCGAGCAGTACTTC. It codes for CASSDRGIGEQYF.

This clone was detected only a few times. DNA for the CDR3: TGTGCCTGGATACCAGAGGCGGGAGGGTTAAACGAGCAGTACTTC. Its protein is CAWIPEAGGLNEQYF. This chain connects TRBV30 to TRBJ2-7; TRBD2 matches 9 bases. Trimming took 4 bases from V and 5 from J; bases not matched to a gene: 12. This CDR3 has 15 residues. Germline CDR1 reads GTSNPN; CDR2 reads SVGIG (reference sequence).

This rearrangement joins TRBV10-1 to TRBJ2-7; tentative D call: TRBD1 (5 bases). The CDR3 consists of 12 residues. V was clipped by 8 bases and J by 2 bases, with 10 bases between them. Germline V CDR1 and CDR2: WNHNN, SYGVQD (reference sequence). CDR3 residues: CASYRSPYEQYF. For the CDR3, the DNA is TGCGCCAGCTACAGGAGTCCCTACGAGCAGTACTTC.

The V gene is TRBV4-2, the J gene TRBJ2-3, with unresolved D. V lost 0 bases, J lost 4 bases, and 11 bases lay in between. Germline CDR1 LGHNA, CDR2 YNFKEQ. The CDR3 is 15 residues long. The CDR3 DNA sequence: TGTGCCAGCAGCCAAGATCGAGGCATTTCAGATACGCAGTATTTT. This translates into CASSQDRGISDTQYF.

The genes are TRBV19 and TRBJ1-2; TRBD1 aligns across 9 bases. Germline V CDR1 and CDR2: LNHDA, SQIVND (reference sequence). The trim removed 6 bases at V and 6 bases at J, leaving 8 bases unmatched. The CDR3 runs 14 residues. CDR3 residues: CASSRDRADHGYTF. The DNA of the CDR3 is TGTGCCAGTAGCCGGGACAGGGCTGACCATGGCTACACCTTC.

In DNA, the CDR3 is TGTGCCAGCAGCTTAGCGCGGGCCTCCTACAATGAGCAGTTCTTC. Translating it yields CASSLARASYNEQFF. The V gene is TRBV7-8, the J gene TRBJ2-1, with D perhaps TRBD2 (5 bases). V lost 0 bases and J lost 0, with 6 bases in between. This CDR3 is 15 amino acids long. The germline V gene has CDR1 SGHVS and CDR2 FQNEAQ.

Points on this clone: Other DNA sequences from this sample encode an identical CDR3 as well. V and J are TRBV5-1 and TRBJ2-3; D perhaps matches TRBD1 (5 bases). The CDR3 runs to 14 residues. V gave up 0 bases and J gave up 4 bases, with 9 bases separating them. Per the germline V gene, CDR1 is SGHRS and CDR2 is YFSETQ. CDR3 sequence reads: CASSLGQGADTQYF. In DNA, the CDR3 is TGCGCCAGCAGCTTGGGGCAGGGTGCAGATACGCAGTATTTT.

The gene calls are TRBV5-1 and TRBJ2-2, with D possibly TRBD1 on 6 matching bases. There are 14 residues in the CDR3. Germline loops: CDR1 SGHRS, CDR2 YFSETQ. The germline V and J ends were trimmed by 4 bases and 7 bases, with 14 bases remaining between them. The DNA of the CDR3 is TGCGCCAGCAGCCCCGGGACAATTGGCGGGGAGCTGTTTTTT. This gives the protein CASSPGTIGGELFF.

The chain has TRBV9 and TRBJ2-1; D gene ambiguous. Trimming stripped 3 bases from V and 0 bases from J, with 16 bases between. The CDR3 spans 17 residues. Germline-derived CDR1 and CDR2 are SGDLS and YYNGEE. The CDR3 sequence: CASSGRSTSSSYNEQFF. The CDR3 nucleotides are TGTGCCAGCAGCGGGCGGAGCACGAGCAGCTCCTACAATGAGCAGTTCTTC.

The CDR3, as DNA: TGCAGCGTTGGGACAGGGGGTATCGGCGAGCAGTACTTC. It specifies CSVGTGGIGEQYF. The chain combines TRBV29-1 with TRBJ2-7; 10 bases agree with TRBD1. This CDR3 region has 13 residues. V shed 4 bases and J 6 bases; nucleotides not matched to a gene: 6. The V gene's germline CDR1 is SQVTM and CDR2 ANQGSEA.

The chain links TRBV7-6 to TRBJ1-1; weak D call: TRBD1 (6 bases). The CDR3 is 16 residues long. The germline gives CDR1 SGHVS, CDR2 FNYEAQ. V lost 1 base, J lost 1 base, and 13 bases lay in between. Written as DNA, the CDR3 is TGTGCCAGCAGCTTAGGAATTCCGACAGGGAACACTGAAGCTTTCTTT. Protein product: CASSLGIPTGNTEAFF. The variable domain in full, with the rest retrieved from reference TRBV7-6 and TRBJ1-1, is GAGVSQSPRYKVTKRGQDVALRCDPISGHVSLYWYRQALGQGPEFLTYFNYEAQQDKSGLPNDRFSAERPEGSISTLTIQRTEQRDSAMYRCASSLGIPTGNTEAFFGQGTRLTVV.

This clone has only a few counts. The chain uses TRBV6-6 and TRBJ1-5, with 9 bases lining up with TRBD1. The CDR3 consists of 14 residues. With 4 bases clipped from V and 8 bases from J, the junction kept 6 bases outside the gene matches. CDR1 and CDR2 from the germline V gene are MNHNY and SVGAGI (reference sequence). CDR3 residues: CASSFKTGGKPQHF. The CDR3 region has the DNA TGTGCCAGCAGTTTCAAAACAGGGGGCAAGCCCCAGCATTTT.

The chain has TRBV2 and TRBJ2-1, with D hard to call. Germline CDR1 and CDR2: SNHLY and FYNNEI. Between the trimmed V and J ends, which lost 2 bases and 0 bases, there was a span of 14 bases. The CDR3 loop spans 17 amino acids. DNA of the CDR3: TGTGCCAGCAGTGAACGTGCCCCAAACTACTCCTACAATGAGCAGTTCTTC. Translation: CASSERAPNYSYNEQFF.

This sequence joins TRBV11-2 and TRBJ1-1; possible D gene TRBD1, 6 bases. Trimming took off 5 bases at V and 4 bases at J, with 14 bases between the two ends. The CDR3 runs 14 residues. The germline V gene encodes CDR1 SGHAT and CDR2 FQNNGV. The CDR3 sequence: CASSIRQVGTEAFF. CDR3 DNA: TGTGCCAGCAGCATTCGACAGGTGGGCACTGAAGCTTTCTTT. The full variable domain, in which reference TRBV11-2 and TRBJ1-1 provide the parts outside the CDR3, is EAGVAQSPRYKIIEKRQSVAFWCNPISGHATLYWYQQILGQGPKLLIQFQNNGVVDDSQLPKDRFSAERLKGVDSTLKIQPAKLEDSAVYLCASSIRQVGTEAFFGQGTRLTVV.

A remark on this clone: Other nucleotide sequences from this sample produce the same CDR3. The CDR3 region has the DNA TGTGCCAGCAGCTTCGATAGGGGTAGGGAGACCCAGTACTTC. Amino acids: CASSFDRGRETQYF. The chain uses TRBV5-6 and TRBJ2-5; perhaps TRBD1 as D (5 bases). The length of the CDR3 is 14 residues. V was clipped by 2 bases and J by 5 bases, with 13 bases between them. CDR1 and CDR2 (germline): SGHDT, YYEEEE.

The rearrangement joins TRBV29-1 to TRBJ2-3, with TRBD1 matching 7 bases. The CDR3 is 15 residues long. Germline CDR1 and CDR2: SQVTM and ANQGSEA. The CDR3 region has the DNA TGCAGTTGGCCTCGACAGGGAAGGAGGTCAGATACGCAGTATTTT. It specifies CSWPRQGRRSDTQYF.

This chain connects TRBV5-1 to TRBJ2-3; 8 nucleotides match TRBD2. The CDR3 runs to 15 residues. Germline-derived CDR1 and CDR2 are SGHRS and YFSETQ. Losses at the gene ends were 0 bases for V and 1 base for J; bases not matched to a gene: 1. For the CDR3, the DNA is TGCGCCAGCAGCTTGGCGGGAGGGGGCACAGATACGCAGTATTTT. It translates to CASSLAGGGTDTQYF.

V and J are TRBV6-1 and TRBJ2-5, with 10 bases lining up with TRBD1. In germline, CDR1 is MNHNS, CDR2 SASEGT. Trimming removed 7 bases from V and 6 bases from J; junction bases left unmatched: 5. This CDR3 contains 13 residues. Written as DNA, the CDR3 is TGTGCCAGCAAGGGACAGGGGCGGCAGACCCAGTACTTC. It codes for CASKGQGRQTQYF.

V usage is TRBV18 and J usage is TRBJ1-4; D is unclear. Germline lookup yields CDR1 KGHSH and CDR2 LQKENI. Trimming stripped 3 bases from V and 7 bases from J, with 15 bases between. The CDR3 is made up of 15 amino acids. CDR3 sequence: CASSPRPDRGEKLFF. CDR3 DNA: TGTGCCAGCTCACCCCGCCCGGACCGGGGTGAAAAACTGTTTTTT.

CDR3 region: CASSVYGSGQPQHF. CDR3 DNA sequence: TGTGCCAGCAGCGTGTATGGGTCGGGTCAGCCCCAGCATTTT. The V call is TRBV9, the J call TRBJ1-5; D uncertain. The CDR3 is 14 amino acids. Per germline, CDR1 SGDLS and CDR2 YYNGEE. Trimming removed 2 bases at V and 6 bases at J, with 12 bases between.

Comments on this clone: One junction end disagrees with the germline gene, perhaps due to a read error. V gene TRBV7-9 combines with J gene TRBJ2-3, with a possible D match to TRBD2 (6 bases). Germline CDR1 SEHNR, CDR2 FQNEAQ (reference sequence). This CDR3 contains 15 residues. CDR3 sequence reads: CSSSLRRGSTDTQYF. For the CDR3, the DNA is TGTTCCAGCAGCTTAAGGCGGGGCTCCACAGATACGCAGTATTTT.

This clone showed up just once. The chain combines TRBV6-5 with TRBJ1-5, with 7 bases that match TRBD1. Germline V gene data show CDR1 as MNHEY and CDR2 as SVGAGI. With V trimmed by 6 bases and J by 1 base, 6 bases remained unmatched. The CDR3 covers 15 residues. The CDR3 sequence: CASRPLTGSNQPQHF. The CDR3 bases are TGTGCCAGCAGACCATTGACAGGGAGCAATCAGCCCCAGCATTTT.

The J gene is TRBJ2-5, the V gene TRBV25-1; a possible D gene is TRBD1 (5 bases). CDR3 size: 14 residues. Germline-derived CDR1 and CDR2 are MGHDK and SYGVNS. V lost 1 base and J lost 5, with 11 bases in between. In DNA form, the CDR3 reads TGTGCCAGCAGTGAATCCTTAGGGGTGGAGACCCAGTACTTC. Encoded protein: CASSESLGVETQYF.

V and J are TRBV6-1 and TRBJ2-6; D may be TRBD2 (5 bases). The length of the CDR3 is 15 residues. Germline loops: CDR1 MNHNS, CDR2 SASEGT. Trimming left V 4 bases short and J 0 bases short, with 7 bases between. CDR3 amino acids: CASSGGLSGANVLTF. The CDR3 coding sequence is TGTGCCAGCAGTGGAGGGCTCTCTGGGGCCAACGTCCTGACTTTC.

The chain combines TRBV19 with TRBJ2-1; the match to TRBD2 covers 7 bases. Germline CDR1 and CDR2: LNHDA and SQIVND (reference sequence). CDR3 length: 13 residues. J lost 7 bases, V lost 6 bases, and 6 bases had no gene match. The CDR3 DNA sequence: TGTGCCAGTAGACCGATCGGGGGGAATGAGCAGTTCTTC. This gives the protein CASRPIGGNEQFF.

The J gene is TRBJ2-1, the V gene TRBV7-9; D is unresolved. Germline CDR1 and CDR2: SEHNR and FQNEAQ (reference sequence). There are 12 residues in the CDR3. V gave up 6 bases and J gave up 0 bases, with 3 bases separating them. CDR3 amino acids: CASSHSYNEQFF. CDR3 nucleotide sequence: TGTGCCAGCAGTCACTCCTACAATGAGCAGTTCTTC.